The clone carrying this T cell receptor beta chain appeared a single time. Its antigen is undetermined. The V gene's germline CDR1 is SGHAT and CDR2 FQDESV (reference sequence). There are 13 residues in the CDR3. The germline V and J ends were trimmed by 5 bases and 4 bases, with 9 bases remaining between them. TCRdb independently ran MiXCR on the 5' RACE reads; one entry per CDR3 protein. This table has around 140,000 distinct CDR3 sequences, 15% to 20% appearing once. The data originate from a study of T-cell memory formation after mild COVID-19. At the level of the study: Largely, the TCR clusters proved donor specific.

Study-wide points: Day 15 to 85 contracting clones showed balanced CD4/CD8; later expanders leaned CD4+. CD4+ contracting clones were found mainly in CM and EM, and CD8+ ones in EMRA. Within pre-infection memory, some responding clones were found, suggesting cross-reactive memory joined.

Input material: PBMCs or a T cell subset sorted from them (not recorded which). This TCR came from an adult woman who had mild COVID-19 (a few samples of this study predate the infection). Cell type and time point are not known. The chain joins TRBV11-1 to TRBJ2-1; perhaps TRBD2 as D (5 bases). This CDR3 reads CASSPRRYNEQFF. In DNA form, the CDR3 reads TGTGCCAGCAGCCCCAGGAGGTACAATGAGCAGTTCTTC.